The clone carrying this TCR beta chain was seen a handful of times. The antigen remains undetermined. The sample originates from a study of response to subunit inactivated influenza vaccine. CDR3 size: 14 residues. The V and J ends lost 3 bases and 3 bases respectively, with 11 bases between them. CDR1 LGHNA and CDR2 YSLEER come from the germline V gene. Study-level findings and limits: T cells newly recruited by each seasonal influenza vaccination are few, the authors suggested.

TCRdb re-derived calls from the RT-PCR reads in MiXCR, one entry per CDR3 protein. In the table there are 280,000 or so distinct CDR3 sequences, 21% of which are singletons. The origin of this receptor is a man aged 50-75 years who received an inactivated influenza vaccine. The chain joins TRBV4-3 to TRBJ1-1, with unresolved D. The material sequenced was PBMCs from blood, taken about 19 months after vaccination. The CDR3 reads CASSHRDSDTEAFF. Here the CDR3 DNA reads TGCGCCAGCAGCCATCGTGATAGCGACACTGAAGCTTTCTTT.